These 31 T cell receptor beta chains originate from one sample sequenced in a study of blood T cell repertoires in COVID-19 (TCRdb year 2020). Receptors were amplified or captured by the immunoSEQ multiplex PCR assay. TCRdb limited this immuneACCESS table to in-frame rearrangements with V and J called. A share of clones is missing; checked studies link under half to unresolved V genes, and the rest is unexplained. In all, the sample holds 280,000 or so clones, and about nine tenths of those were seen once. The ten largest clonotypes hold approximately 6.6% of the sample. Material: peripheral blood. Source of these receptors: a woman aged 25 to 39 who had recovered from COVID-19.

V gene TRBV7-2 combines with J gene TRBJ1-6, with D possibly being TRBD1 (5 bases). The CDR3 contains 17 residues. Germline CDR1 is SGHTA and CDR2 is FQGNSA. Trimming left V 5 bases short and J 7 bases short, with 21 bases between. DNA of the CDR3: TGTGCCAGCAGCCACGGCCGCTTGGTGCAGGGAAATTCACCCCTCCACTTT. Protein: CASSHGRLVQGNSPLHF.

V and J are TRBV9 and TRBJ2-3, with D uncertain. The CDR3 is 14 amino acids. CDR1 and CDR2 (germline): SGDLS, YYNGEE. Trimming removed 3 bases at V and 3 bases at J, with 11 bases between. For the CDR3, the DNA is TGTGCCAGCAGCGCCGCCAGGTCGACAGATACGCAGTATTTT. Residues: CASSAARSTDTQYF.

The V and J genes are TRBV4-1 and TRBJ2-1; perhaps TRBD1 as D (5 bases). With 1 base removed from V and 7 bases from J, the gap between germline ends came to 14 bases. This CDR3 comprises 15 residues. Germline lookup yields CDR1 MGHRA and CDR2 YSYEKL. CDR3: CASSQAAGLTNEQFF. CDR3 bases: TGCGCCAGCAGCCAAGCGGCAGGGTTAACTAATGAGCAGTTCTTC.

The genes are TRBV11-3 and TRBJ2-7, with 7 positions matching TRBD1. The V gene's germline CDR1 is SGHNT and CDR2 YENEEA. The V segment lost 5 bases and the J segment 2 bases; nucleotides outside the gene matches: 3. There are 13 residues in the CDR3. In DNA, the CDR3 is TGTGCCAGCAGCCACGGGACAGCCTACGAGCAGTACTTC. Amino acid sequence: CASSHGTAYEQYF.

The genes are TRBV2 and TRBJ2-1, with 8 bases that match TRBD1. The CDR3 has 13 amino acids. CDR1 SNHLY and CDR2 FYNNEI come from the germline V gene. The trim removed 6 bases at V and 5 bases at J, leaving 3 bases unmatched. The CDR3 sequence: CASRPDRDNEQFF. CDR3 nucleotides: TGTGCCAGCAGGCCGGACAGGGACAATGAGCAGTTCTTC.

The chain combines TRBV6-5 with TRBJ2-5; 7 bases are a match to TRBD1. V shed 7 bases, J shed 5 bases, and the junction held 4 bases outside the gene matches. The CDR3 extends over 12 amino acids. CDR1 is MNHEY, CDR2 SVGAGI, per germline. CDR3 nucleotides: TGTGCCAGCAAACAGGGGATGGAGACCCAGTACTTC. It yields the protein CASKQGMETQYF.

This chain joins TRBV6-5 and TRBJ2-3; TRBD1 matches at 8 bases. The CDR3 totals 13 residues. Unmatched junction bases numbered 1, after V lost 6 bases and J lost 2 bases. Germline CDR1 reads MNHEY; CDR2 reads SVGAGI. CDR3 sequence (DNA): TGTGCCAGCAGGGGACAGGTCACAGATACGCAGTATTTT. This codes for CASRGQVTDTQYF.

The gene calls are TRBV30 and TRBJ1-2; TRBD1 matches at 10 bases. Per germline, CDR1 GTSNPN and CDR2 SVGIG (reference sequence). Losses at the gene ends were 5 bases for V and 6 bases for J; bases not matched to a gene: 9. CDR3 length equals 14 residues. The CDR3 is CAWGLKGQGDGYTF. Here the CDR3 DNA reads TGTGCCTGGGGCCTAAAAGGACAGGGGGATGGCTACACCTTC.

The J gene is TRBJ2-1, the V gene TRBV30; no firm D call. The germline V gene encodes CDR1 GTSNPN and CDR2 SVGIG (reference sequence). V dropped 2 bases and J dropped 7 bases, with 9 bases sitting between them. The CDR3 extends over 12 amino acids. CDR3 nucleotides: TGTGCCTGGAGTCGCACAAGAAATGAGCAGTTCTTC. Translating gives CAWSRTRNEQFF.

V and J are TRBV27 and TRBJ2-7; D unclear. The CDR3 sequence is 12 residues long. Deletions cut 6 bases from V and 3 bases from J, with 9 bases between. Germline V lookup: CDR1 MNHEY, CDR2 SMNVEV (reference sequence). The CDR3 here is CASSPTFYEQYF. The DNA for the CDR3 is TGTGCCAGCAGCCCAACTTTCTACGAGCAGTACTTC.

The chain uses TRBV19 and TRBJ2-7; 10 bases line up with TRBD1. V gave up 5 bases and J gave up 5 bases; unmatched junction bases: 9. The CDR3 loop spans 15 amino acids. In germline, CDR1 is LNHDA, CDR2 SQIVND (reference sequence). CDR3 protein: CASSVPGQGFHEQYF. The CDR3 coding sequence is TGTGCCAGTAGTGTTCCGGGACAGGGGTTCCACGAGCAGTACTTC.

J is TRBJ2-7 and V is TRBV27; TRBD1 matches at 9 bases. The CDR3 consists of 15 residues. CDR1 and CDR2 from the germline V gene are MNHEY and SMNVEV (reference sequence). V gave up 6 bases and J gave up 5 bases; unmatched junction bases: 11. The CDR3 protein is CASRNIGTGIHEQYF. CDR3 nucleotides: TGTGCCAGCAGAAATATCGGGACAGGGATCCACGAGCAGTACTTC.

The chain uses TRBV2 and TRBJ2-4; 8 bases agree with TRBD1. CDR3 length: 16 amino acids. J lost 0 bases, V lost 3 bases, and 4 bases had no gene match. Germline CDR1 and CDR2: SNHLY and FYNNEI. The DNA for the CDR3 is TGTGCCAGCAGTGAGGTGACAGGGGCAGCCAAAAACATTCAGTACTTC. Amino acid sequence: CASSEVTGAAKNIQYF.

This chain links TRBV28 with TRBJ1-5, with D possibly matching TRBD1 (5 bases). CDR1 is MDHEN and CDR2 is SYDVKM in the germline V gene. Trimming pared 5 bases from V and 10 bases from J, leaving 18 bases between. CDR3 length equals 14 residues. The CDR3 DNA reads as TGTGCCAGCAGTACCACTGGCGGGGGTGGCCCCCAGCATTTT. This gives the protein CASSTTGGGGPQHF.

CDR3 loop: CASSLTGRDTQYF. In DNA, the CDR3 is TGTGCCAGCAGTTTAACCGGGAGAGATACGCAGTATTTT. This chain uses TRBV28 with TRBJ2-3; TRBD2 is a possible D gene (6 bases). V lost 2 bases and J lost 5, with 8 bases in between. CDR1 MDHEN and CDR2 SYDVKM come from the germline V gene. There are 13 residues in the CDR3.

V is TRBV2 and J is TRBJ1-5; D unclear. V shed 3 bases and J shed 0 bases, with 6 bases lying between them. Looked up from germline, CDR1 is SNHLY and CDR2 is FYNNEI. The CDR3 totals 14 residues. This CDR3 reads CASSDSHSNQPQHF. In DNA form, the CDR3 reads TGTGCCAGCAGTGATAGTCATAGCAATCAGCCCCAGCATTTT.

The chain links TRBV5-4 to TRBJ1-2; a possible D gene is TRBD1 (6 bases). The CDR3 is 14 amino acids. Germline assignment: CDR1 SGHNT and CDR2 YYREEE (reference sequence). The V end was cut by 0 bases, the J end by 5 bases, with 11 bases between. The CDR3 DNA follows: TGTGCCAGCAGCTTGGACAGGGTGGATTATGGCTACACCTTC. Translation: CASSLDRVDYGYTF.

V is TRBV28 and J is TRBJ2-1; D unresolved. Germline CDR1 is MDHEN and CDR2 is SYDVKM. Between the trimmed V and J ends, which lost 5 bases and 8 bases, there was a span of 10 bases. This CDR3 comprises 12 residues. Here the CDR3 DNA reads TGTGCCAGCAGTGGCAGGTGGCATGAGCAGTTCTTC. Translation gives CASSGRWHEQFF.

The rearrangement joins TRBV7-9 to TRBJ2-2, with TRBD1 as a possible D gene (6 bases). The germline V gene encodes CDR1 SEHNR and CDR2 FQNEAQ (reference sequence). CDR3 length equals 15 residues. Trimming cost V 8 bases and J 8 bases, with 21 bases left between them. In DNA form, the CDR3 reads TGTGCCAGCCTTCAGGGGCTAGCAGTATCAGGGGAGCTGTTTTTT. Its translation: CASLQGLAVSGELFF.

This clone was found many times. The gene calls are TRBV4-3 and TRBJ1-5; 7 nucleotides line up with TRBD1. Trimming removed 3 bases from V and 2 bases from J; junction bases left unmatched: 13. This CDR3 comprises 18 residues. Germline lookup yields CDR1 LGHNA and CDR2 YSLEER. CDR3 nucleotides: TGCGCCAGCAGCCACCTCCGCCAGGGGGATCGGGGCAATCAGCCCCAGCATTTT. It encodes CASSHLRQGDRGNQPQHF.

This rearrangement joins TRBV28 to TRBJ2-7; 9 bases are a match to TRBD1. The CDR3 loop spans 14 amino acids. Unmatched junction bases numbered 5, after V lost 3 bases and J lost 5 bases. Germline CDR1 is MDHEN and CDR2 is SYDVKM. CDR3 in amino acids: CASSLTGGTHEQYF. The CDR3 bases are TGTGCCAGCAGTTTGACAGGGGGTACCCACGAGCAGTACTTC.

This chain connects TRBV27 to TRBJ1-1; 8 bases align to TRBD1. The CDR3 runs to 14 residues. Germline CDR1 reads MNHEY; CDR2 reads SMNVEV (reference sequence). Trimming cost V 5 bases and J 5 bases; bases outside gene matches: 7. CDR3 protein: CASSPQGDQTEAFF. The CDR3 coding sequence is TGTGCCAGCAGTCCACAGGGGGATCAAACTGAAGCTTTCTTT.

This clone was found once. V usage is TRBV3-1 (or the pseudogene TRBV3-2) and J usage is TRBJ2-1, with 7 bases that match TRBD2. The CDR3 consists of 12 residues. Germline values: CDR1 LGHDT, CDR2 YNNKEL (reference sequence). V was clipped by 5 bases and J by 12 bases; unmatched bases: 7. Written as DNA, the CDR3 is TGTGCCAGCAGCTTCCCTAGCGGTCCGCAGTTCTTC. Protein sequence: CASSFPSGPQFF.

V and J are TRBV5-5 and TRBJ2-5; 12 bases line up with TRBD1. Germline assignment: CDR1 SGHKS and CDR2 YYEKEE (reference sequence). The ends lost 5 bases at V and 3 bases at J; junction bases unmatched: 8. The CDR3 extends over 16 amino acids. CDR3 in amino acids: CASRKSGTGGEETQYF. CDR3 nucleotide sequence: TGTGCCAGCAGAAAATCCGGGACAGGGGGCGAAGAGACCCAGTACTTC.

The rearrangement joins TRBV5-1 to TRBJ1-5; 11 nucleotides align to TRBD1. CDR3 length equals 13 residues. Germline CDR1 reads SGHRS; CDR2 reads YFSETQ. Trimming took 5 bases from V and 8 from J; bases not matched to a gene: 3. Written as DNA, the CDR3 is TGCGCCAGCAGTCGGGACAGGGGGGAGCCCCAGCATTTT. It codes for CASSRDRGEPQHF.

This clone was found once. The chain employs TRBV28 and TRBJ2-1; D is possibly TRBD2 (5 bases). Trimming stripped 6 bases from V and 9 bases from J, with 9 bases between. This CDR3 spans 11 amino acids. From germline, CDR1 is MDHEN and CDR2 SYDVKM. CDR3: CASRDRGEQFF. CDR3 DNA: TGTGCCAGCAGAGACCGGGGTGAGCAGTTCTTC.

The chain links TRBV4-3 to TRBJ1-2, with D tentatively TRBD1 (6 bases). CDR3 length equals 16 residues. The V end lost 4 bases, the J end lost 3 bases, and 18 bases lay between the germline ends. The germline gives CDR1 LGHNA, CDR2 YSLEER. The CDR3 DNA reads TGCGCCAGCAGCCGGAAACTGACAGGAGTTGACTATGGCTACACCTTC. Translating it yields CASSRKLTGVDYGYTF.

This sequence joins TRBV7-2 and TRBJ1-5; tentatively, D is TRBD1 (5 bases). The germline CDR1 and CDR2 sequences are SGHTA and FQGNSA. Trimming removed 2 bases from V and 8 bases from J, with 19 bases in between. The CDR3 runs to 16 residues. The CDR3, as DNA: TGTGCCAGCAGCTTATGGATATCTAGCGGGGCGGAGCCCCAGCATTTT. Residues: CASSLWISSGAEPQHF.

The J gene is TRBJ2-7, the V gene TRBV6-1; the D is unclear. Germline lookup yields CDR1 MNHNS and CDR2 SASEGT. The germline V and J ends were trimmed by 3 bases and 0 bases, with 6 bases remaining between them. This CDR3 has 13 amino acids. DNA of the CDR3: TGTGCCAGCAGTGAGTCGGTCTCCTACGAGCAGTACTTC. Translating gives CASSESVSYEQYF.

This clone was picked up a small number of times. The CDR3 DNA sequence: TGCAGTGCTAGTGGTTCAGGGGGCCAAGCCAAAAACATTCAGTACTTC. This codes for CSASGSGGQAKNIQYF. The chain couples TRBV20-1 to TRBJ2-4, with 8 positions matching TRBD1. V trimming: 3 bases; J trimming: 0 bases; junction bases outside the gene matches: 7. CDR1 DFQATT and CDR2 SNEGSKA come from the germline V gene (reference sequence). The CDR3 spans 16 residues.

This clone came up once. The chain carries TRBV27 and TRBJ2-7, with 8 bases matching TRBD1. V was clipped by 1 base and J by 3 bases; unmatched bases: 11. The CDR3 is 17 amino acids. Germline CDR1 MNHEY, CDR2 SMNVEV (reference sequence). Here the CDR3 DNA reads TGTGCCAGCAGTTTATTGACGTGGGGACAGGAAAGCTACGAGCAGTACTTC. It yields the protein CASSLLTWGQESYEQYF.